The rows below give T cell receptor beta chains drawn from one sample of a study of T-cell memory formation after mild COVID-19. TCRdb fed the 5' RACE reads into MiXCR, producing one record per CDR3 protein. Of a few hundred thousand distinct CDR3 sequences listed, just under 20% are singletons. The sample comprised PBMCs or a T cell subset sorted from them (not recorded which). These receptors all come from a man aged 18 to 29 who had mild COVID-19 (a few samples of this study predate the infection). Cell type and time point are not known. The CDR3 runs from the conserved cysteine through the conserved F or W. The D gene is left open where the match is weak. The size entry is marked missing in some rows and otherwise reads once, few, many or a size class.

>15|TRBJ2-7|NA|TRBV6-4|few
TGTGCCAGCAGTGACGGAACAGGGAAAATTTACGAGCAGTACTTC
CASSDGTGKIYEQYF
>15|TRBJ2-7|TRBD1|TRBV28|many
TGTGCCAGCAGTTTGCCCGGACAGGGGATCTACGAGCAGTACTTC
CASSLPGQGIYEQYF
>13|TRBJ2-5|NA|TRBV5-1|NA
TGCGCCAGCAGCCCCTTTCCCGAGGGGACCCAGTACTTC
CASSPFPEGTQYF
>16|TRBJ2-5|TRBD1|TRBV12-3/TRBV12-4|few
TGTGCCAGCAGTCCCCGGGACAGGGGGCGCGGAGAGACCCAGTACTTC
CASSPRDRGRGETQYF
>14|TRBJ1-1|NA|TRBV20-1|NA
TGCAGTGCTAGACGGCGGGGCCCGAGCACTGAAGCTTTCTTT
CSARRRGPSTEAFF
>16|TRBJ1-5|NA|TRBV20-1|few
TGCAGTGCTTATAGTGTTGAAACTTATAGCAATCAGCCCCAGCATTTT
CSAYSVETYSNQPQHF
>13|TRBJ2-7|NA|TRBV7-2|NA
TGTGCCAGCAGCGCGACGACCCATTTCGAGCAGTACTTC
CASSATTHFEQYF
>14|TRBJ1-5|NA|TRBV6-1|few
TGTGCCAGCAGAGGGGGGGGGTCGTGGCAGCCCCAGCATTTT
CASRGGGSWQPQHF
>13|TRBJ1-1|NA|TRBV14|NA
TGTGCCAGCAGTCGGAGCCGTGGCACTGAAGCTTTCTTT
CASSRSRGTEAFF
>17|TRBJ2-1|NA|TRBV5-1|many
TGCGCCAGCACCAACGGACAGCTTAAGAGCTCCTACAATGAGCAGTTCTTC
CASTNGQLKSSYNEQFF